The 20 T cell receptor beta chains presented below share a single source sample, sequenced in a study of OX40 agonist ivuxolimab in advanced cancers. Assay used: immunoSEQ multiplex PCR; TCRdb lists only in-frame clones, some missing. The top ten clones hold just over 14% of a sample with fewer than 80,000 clones, approximately 90% of them seen once. The starting material was CD4+ or CD8+ T cells sorted from blood, obtained in a trial of the OX40 agonist ivuxolimab. The source of these receptors is an adult with an advanced solid tumor such as melanoma, head and neck, liver or kidney cancer.

This rearrangement joins TRBV11-3 to TRBJ2-1; either TRBD1 or TRBD2 may supply D (5 bases each). This CDR3 is 11 amino acids long. In germline, CDR1 is SGHNT, CDR2 YENEEA. The V and J ends lost 8 bases and 8 bases respectively, with 10 bases between them. CDR3 residues: CASATGHEQFF. DNA of the CDR3: TGTGCCAGCGCCACGGGGCATGAGCAGTTCTTC.

The gene calls are TRBV7-6 and TRBJ1-1; a weak D match, TRBD1 (6 bases). The length of the CDR3 is 14 residues. Germline CDR1 SGHVS, CDR2 FNYEAQ. Trimming pared 2 bases from V and 1 base from J, leaving 8 bases between. CDR3 coding DNA: TGTGCCAGCAGCTTAATGGGACAGAACACTGAAGCTTTCTTT. Protein sequence: CASSLMGQNTEAFF. The whole variable domain, remainder taken from reference TRBV7-6 and TRBJ1-1, is GAGVSQSPRYKVTKRGQDVALRCDPISGHVSLYWYRQALGQGPEFLTYFNYEAQQDKSGLPNDRFSAERPEGSISTLTIQRTEQRDSAMYRCASSLMGQNTEAFFGQGTRLTVV.

The chain couples TRBV5-1 to TRBJ1-1; TRBD1 agrees at 7 bases. This CDR3 has 18 amino acids. J was trimmed by 0 bases and V by 0 bases; bases with no gene match: 11. Germline CDR1 and CDR2: SGHRS and YFSETQ. The CDR3 DNA reads as TGCGCCAGCAGCTTGGGCAGGGGGGCGAACCACATGAACACTGAAGCTTTCTTT. This sequence encodes CASSLGRGANHMNTEAFF.

This clone has only a few counts. The chain recombines TRBV6-6 with TRBJ2-1; 9 nucleotides line up with TRBD2. CDR3 length equals 14 residues. Germline lookup yields CDR1 MNHNY and CDR2 SVGAGI (reference sequence). Losses at the gene ends were 7 bases for V and 9 bases for J; bases not matched to a gene: 10. This chain's CDR3 is CASTPQREVPEQFF. The DNA for the CDR3 is TGTGCCAGCACTCCCCAGCGGGAGGTACCTGAGCAGTTCTTC.

The chain is built from TRBV11-1 and TRBJ1-2; 7 bases fit TRBD1. CDR1 is SGHAT and CDR2 is FQDESV in the germline V gene (reference sequence). V shed 5 bases, J shed 4 bases, and the junction held 4 bases outside the gene matches. The CDR3 sequence is 13 residues long. The CDR3 loop is CASSTAGGYGYTF. The CDR3 DNA follows: TGTGCCAGCAGCACCGCAGGGGGCTATGGCTACACCTTC.

Only one count was recorded for this clone. The chain carries TRBV28 and TRBJ2-1; D unresolved. Germline V CDR1 and CDR2: MDHEN, SYDVKM. This CDR3 is 16 amino acids long. V was trimmed by 2 bases and J by 8 bases, leaving 19 bases between them. The CDR3 bases are TGTGCCAGCAGTTTACCAAACGGCCCGGCTGCGGATGAGCAGTTCTTC. Translation: CASSLPNGPAADEQFF.

The rearrangement joins TRBV29-1 to TRBJ2-1, with a tentative D call TRBD2 (5 bases). Deletions cut 2 bases from V and 2 bases from J, with 16 bases between. Germline assignment: CDR1 SQVTM and CDR2 ANQGSEA. The CDR3 extends over 16 amino acids. Written as DNA, the CDR3 is TGCAGCGTTGAAACCAGCGGTCCCCAAACCTACAATGAGCAGTTCTTC. Amino acid sequence: CSVETSGPQTYNEQFF.

As to this clone: One junction end does not reproduce the germline sequence, and a read error may be involved. V usage is TRBV6-1 and J usage is TRBJ2-7, with D possibly being TRBD2 (7 bases). Per the germline V gene, CDR1 is MNHNS and CDR2 is SASEGT. This CDR3 is built from 15 residues. The CDR3 region is CASSEGLQGGYEQYF. CDR3 in DNA: TGTGCCAGCAGCGAAGGACTACAGGGAGGGTACGAGCAGTACTTC.

CDR3 amino acids: CASSQDEGTDTQYF. The CDR3 coding sequence is TGCGCCAGCAGCCAAGATGAAGGCACAGATACGCAGTATTTT. The chain recombines TRBV4-1 with TRBJ2-3; D is ambiguous. Between the trimmed V and J ends, which lost 0 bases and 1 base, there was a span of 5 bases. Germline assignment: CDR1 MGHRA and CDR2 YSYEKL. The CDR3 has 14 residues.

The V call is TRBV28, the J call TRBJ1-5; TRBD1 agrees at 8 bases. Trimming cost V 6 bases and J 9 bases; bases outside gene matches: 10. This CDR3 spans 14 amino acids. Germline assignment: CDR1 MDHEN and CDR2 SYDVKM. CDR3 bases: TGTGCCAGCAGCGGACAGGGACTCAACCTGCCCCAGCATTTT. Residues: CASSGQGLNLPQHF.

This rearrangement joins TRBV4-3 to TRBJ2-1; TRBD1 matches 7 bases. The J segment lost 4 bases and the V segment lost 0 bases, leaving 15 bases of the junction unmatched. Germline assignment: CDR1 LGHNA and CDR2 YSLEER. The CDR3 is made up of 19 amino acids. CDR3 loop: CASSQDIGTGQQVYNEQFF. In DNA form, the CDR3 reads TGCGCCAGCAGCCAAGATATTGGGACGGGACAGCAAGTATACAATGAGCAGTTCTTC.

J is TRBJ1-2 and V is TRBV5-6; D is undetermined. The V and J ends lost 0 bases and 0 bases respectively, with 3 bases between them. The germline V gene has CDR1 SGHDT and CDR2 YYEEEE. The CDR3 contains 13 residues. CDR3 residues: CASSLGSNYGYTF. CDR3 nucleotide sequence: TGTGCCAGCAGCTTGGGATCTAACTATGGCTACACCTTC.

The chain has TRBV13 and TRBJ2-5; 8 nucleotides agree with TRBD1. V was pared by 4 bases and J by 5 bases, with 3 bases of the junction left unmatched. This CDR3 comprises 13 residues. Per the germline V gene, CDR1 is PRHDT and CDR2 is FYEKMQ (reference sequence). The CDR3 bases are TGTGCCAGCAGCTCGACAGGGGTCGAGACCCAGTACTTC. This codes for CASSSTGVETQYF.

The rearrangement joins TRBV7-9 to TRBJ1-2; D remains ambiguous. The CDR3 is 13 amino acids. In germline, CDR1 is SEHNR, CDR2 FQNEAQ (reference sequence). V was pared by 1 base and J by 6 bases, with 9 bases between. Here the CDR3 reads CASSLVEDDGYTF. In nucleotides, the CDR3 is TGTGCCAGCAGCTTAGTAGAGGATGATGGCTACACCTTC.

The genes are TRBV28 and TRBJ2-1, with 10 bases matching TRBD1. Germline CDR1 is MDHEN and CDR2 is SYDVKM. The CDR3 contains 15 residues. The trim removed 6 bases at V and 4 bases at J, leaving 6 bases unmatched. The CDR3 bases are TGTGCCAGCAGCCTGGAGGGACAGGGGTACAATGAGCAGTTCTTC. It codes for CASSLEGQGYNEQFF. Complete variable domain (other parts from reference TRBV28 and TRBJ2-1): DVKVTQSSRYLVKRTGEKVFLECVQDMDHENMFWYRQDPGLGLRLIYFSYDVKMKEKGDIPEGYSVSREKKERFSLILESASTNQTSMYLCASSLEGQGYNEQFFGPGTRLTVL.

The genes are TRBV29-1 and TRBJ1-4, with TRBD1 identical over 7 bases. Germline V gives CDR1 SQVTM, CDR2 ANQGSEA. The CDR3 totals 10 residues. CDR3 bases: TGCATGCAGGGGGACCCTCAACTGTTTTTT. Translated, it gives CMQGDPQLFF.

V gene TRBV28 combines with J gene TRBJ2-2; no clear D gene. Germline V CDR1 and CDR2: MDHEN, SYDVKM. This CDR3 region has 15 residues. V was shortened by 3 bases and J by 6 bases, with 14 bases between the two germline ends. Here the CDR3 reads CASSFGRAQAGELFF. CDR3 coding DNA: TGTGCCAGCAGTTTCGGAAGGGCCCAGGCCGGGGAGCTGTTTTTT.

This rearrangement joins TRBV28 to TRBJ2-7, with 7 bases that match TRBD2. Germline V gives CDR1 MDHEN, CDR2 SYDVKM. Germline trimming cut 7 bases from V and 4 bases from J; bases unmatched to any gene: 4. CDR3 size: 12 residues. The CDR3 DNA is TGTGCCAGCACGGGCGGGAGTTACGAGCAGTACTTC. This encodes CASTGGSYEQYF.

A single count supports this clone. The rearrangement joins TRBV6-6 to TRBJ1-5; no reliable D call. Trimming took off 0 bases at V and 3 bases at J, with 3 bases between the two ends. Germline V gene sequence: CDR1 MNHNY, CDR2 SVGAGI (reference sequence). The CDR3 has 13 amino acids. The CDR3 sequence: CASSYSTNQPQHF. DNA for the CDR3: TGTGCCAGCAGTTACTCGACCAATCAGCCCCAGCATTTT.

CDR3 DNA: TGTGCCAGCATCGGGACAGGGGGCTACGAGCAGTACTTC. Protein: CASIGTGGYEQYF. This chain joins TRBV11-2 and TRBJ2-7, with TRBD1 matching 11 bases. Germline CDR1 and CDR2: SGHAT and FQNNGV. Trimming at V came to 7 bases and at J to 3 bases, leaving 2 bases not matched to a gene. The CDR3 runs 13 residues.